This T cell receptor beta chain was profiled in a study of blood T cell repertoires in COVID-19. TCRdb keeps only in-frame clones here, not all; method: immunoSEQ multiplex PCR. The data contain roughly 38,000 clones, about three quarters of them singletons. This clone was counted a single time. The CDR3 has 14 residues. V lost 6 bases, J lost 7 bases, and 17 bases lay in between. The sequence derives from a man in his sixties or seventies with active or convalescent COVID-19. Sequenced sample: peripheral blood. V usage is TRBV5-3 and J usage is TRBJ2-1; D is undetermined. TRBV5-3 is filed as an ORF, its function uncertain. The CDR3 DNA follows: TGTGCCAGAACGTGTAATTCCTACGGGAATGAGCAGTTCTTC. This gives the protein CARTCNSYGNEQFF.